The 18 T cell receptor beta chains presented below share a single source sample, sequenced in a study of blood T cell repertoires in COVID-19. Sequencing used immunoSEQ multiplex PCR; TCRdb keeps in-frame clones, though not all of them. Among approximately 260,000 clones, approximately 80% were seen once, and the ten largest hold around 9.9%. Sequencing input: peripheral blood. These receptors were taken from a woman aged 80 or over with acute or convalescent COVID-19.

CDR3 loop: CASISFRAAGSGYTF. CDR3 coding DNA: TGTGCCAGCATATCCTTTCGGGCCGCGGGTAGTGGCTACACCTTC. V is TRBV21-1 and J is TRBJ1-2. TRBV21-1 represents a pseudogene. The CDR3 is 15 amino acids.

This chain links TRBV2 with TRBJ2-7, with 8 bases identical to TRBD2. In germline, CDR1 is SNHLY, CDR2 FYNNEI. The CDR3 spans 13 residues. Germline trimming cut 3 bases from V and 7 bases from J; bases unmatched to any gene: 5. The CDR3 region is CASSERGAGEQYF. The CDR3, as DNA: TGTGCCAGCAGTGAGCGGGGGGCGGGTGAGCAGTACTTC.

The chain joins TRBV2 to TRBJ1-2; the D gene is possibly TRBD1 (6 bases). This CDR3 is 12 amino acids long. The V and J ends lost 6 bases and 10 bases respectively, with 15 bases between them. CDR1 and CDR2 from the germline V gene are SNHLY and FYNNEI. CDR3 protein: CASSLSGGAYTF. CDR3 nucleotide sequence: TGTGCCAGCAGCTTGTCGGGGGGCGCCTACACCTTC.

In DNA, the CDR3 is TGTGCCAGCAGCTCCGGGGGACAGGGAAATGATGGCTACACCTTC. As protein: CASSSGGQGNDGYTF. V is TRBV5-4 and J is TRBJ1-2, with 9 bases that match TRBD1. The germline V gene has CDR1 SGHNT and CDR2 YYREEE (reference sequence). CDR3 length: 15 residues. Losses at the gene ends were 3 bases for V and 6 bases for J; bases not matched to a gene: 9.

The chain joins TRBV11-2 to TRBJ2-5, with D possibly matching TRBD2 (6 bases). The CDR3 runs 16 residues. Trimming stripped 0 bases from V and 1 base from J, with 12 bases between. Germline loops: CDR1 SGHAT, CDR2 FQNNGV. This CDR3 reads CASSLDQRTIQETQYF. The CDR3 coding sequence is TGTGCCAGCAGCTTAGATCAAAGGACTATCCAAGAGACCCAGTACTTC. Full variable domain (outside the CDR3, taken from reference TRBV11-2 and TRBJ2-5): EAGVAQSPRYKIIEKRQSVAFWCNPISGHATLYWYQQILGQGPKLLIQFQNNGVVDDSQLPKDRFSAERLKGVDSTLKIQPAKLEDSAVYLCASSLDQRTIQETQYFGPGTRLLVL.

The chain links TRBV9 to TRBJ2-1; 9 bases match TRBD2. The CDR3 consists of 16 residues. Germline trimming cut 3 bases from V and 7 bases from J; bases unmatched to any gene: 11. The germline CDR1 and CDR2 sequences are SGDLS and YYNGEE. The CDR3 DNA sequence: TGTGCCAGCAGCGCCTCCGGGACTAGCTTAAAGAATGAGCAGTTCTTC. Translating gives CASSASGTSLKNEQFF.

The CDR3 coding sequence is TGTGCCAGCAGCTTACAGGGGGCGGTTTCTGGCTACACCTTC. This translates into CASSLQGAVSGYTF. The rearrangement joins TRBV7-9 to TRBJ1-2, with 8 bases aligning to TRBD1. Trimming removed 2 bases from V and 7 bases from J; junction bases left unmatched: 6. Germline-derived CDR1 and CDR2 are SEHNR and FQNEAQ (reference sequence). The CDR3 covers 14 residues.

The rearrangement links TRBV29-1 to TRBJ2-3; 9 bases match TRBD1. Germline V gives CDR1 SQVTM, CDR2 ANQGSEA. The CDR3 consists of 14 residues. The V segment lost 6 bases and the J segment 7 bases; nucleotides outside the gene matches: 11. As DNA, the CDR3 is TGCAGCGTCCCTCGGGGACAGGGAACGAATACGCAGTATTTT. It yields the protein CSVPRGQGTNTQYF.

The CDR3 nucleotides are TGTGCCAGCAGTGAATGGAGGGCAGATTACAATGAGCAGTTCTTC. Protein sequence: CASSEWRADYNEQFF. V and J are TRBV25-1 and TRBJ2-1; D might be TRBD2 (6 bases). This CDR3 has 15 residues. Trimming pared 1 base from V and 4 bases from J, leaving 11 bases between. The germline CDR1 and CDR2 sequences are MGHDK and SYGVNS.

The rearrangement joins TRBV6-6 to TRBJ2-1, with D perhaps matching TRBD2 (5 bases). The CDR3 has 16 residues. Looked up from germline, CDR1 is MNHNY and CDR2 is SVGAGI (reference sequence). V was pared by 6 bases and J by 1 base, with 16 bases between. The CDR3 region is CASSRDVRESYNEQFF. Here the CDR3 DNA reads TGTGCCAGCAGCCGCGACGTCCGGGAATCCTACAATGAGCAGTTCTTC.

The chain uses TRBV3-1 (or the pseudogene TRBV3-2) and TRBJ1-3; tentative D call: TRBD1 (6 bases). The CDR3 has 17 residues. V lost 4 bases and J 5 bases, leaving 21 bases between the germline ends. In germline, CDR1 is LGHDT, CDR2 YNNKEL (reference sequence). The CDR3 region is CASSLPRAQQGRNTIYF. Here the CDR3 DNA reads TGTGCCAGCAGCCTTCCTCGAGCTCAACAGGGACGAAACACCATATATTTT.

This rearrangement joins TRBV5-6 to TRBJ1-1; 11 bases match TRBD1. Germline-derived CDR1 and CDR2 are SGHDT and YYEEEE. With V trimmed by 3 bases and J by 5 bases, 3 bases remained unmatched. This CDR3 is 14 amino acids long. The CDR3 DNA sequence: TGTGCCAGCAGCTGGGGACAGGGGGGTACTGAAGCTTTCTTT. This translates into CASSWGQGGTEAFF.

This clone was seen a single time. This sequence joins TRBV27 and TRBJ2-3; 11 positions match TRBD1. The CDR3 is 16 residues long. Trimming cost V 5 bases and J 3 bases; bases outside gene matches: 7. CDR1 MNHEY and CDR2 SMNVEV come from the germline V gene (reference sequence). The CDR3 nucleotides read TGTGCCAGCAGTCCACGGGACAGGGGGAAAACAGATACGCAGTATTTT. Translating gives CASSPRDRGKTDTQYF.

The rearrangement joins TRBV18 to TRBJ1-6, with D possibly matching TRBD1 (6 bases). V lost 2 bases, J lost 8 bases, and 13 bases lay in between. Germline loops: CDR1 KGHSH, CDR2 LQKENI. The CDR3 consists of 15 residues. CDR3 region: CASSPVGHSDSPLHF. In nucleotides, the CDR3 is TGTGCCAGCTCACCAGTGGGACACTCGGATTCACCCCTCCACTTT.

The CDR3: CASSERGLAGGQTETQYF. CDR3 in DNA: TGTGCCAGCAGTGAACGAGGGCTAGCGGGGGGGCAGACGGAGACCCAGTACTTC. The rearrangement uses TRBV2 and TRBJ2-5; 12 bases are a match to TRBD2. Looked up from germline, CDR1 is SNHLY and CDR2 is FYNNEI. CDR3 length equals 18 residues. The V gene end was trimmed by 2 bases and the J gene end by 5 bases; junction bases not matched to a gene: 12.

The rearrangement links TRBV7-9 to TRBJ1-1; 8 nucleotides align to TRBD1. V lost 2 bases to trimming and J lost 7 bases; unmatched junction nucleotides: 9. The CDR3 length is 15 residues. The germline V gene has CDR1 SEHNR and CDR2 FQNEAQ (reference sequence). DNA for the CDR3: TGTGCCAGCAGCTTATTTGGACAGGGTGAGGATGAAGCTTTCTTT. Protein sequence: CASSLFGQGEDEAFF.

The J gene is TRBJ1-2, the V gene TRBV6-5, with D perhaps TRBD1 (5 bases). V was shortened by 8 bases and J by 0 bases, with 10 bases between the two germline ends. The CDR3 is 13 residues long. Germline V CDR1 and CDR2: MNHEY, SVGAGI. The CDR3 DNA reads as TGTGCCAGCCGGGGGATTGCTAACTATGGCTACACCTTC. It yields the protein CASRGIANYGYTF.

This clone was counted between two and nine times. The chain links TRBV3-1 (or the pseudogene TRBV3-2) to TRBJ1-2; 9 bases line up with TRBD1. Trimming removed 4 bases from V and 7 bases from J; junction bases left unmatched: 13. The germline CDR1 and CDR2 sequences are LGHDT and YNNKEL (reference sequence). The CDR3 is 16 amino acids. CDR3: CASSLNGDRGSIGYTF. In DNA, the CDR3 is TGTGCCAGCAGCCTCAACGGAGACAGGGGGAGTATTGGCTACACCTTC.